The 21 T cell receptor beta chains given below trace back to one sample, sequenced in a study of T cell responses to AZD1222 COVID-19 vaccine. Libraries were prepared by immunoSEQ multiplex PCR; TCRdb keeps only in-frame clonotypes and omits some of them. The sample comprises about 150,000 clones, 88% of which are singletons, and 3% to 3.5% rests with the top ten. This specimen was peripheral blood, taken on day 0 of AZD1222 vaccination. These receptors all stem from an adult in good health.

The V and J genes are TRBV28 and TRBJ1-2; D is unclear. Trimming took off 1 base at V and 2 bases at J, with 8 bases between the two ends. The CDR3 totals 14 residues. From germline, CDR1 is MDHEN and CDR2 SYDVKM. CDR3 region: CASSLSAANYGYTF. The DNA for the CDR3 is TGTGCCAGCAGTTTATCGGCGGCGAACTATGGCTACACCTTC.

In this sample, this clone turned up a few times. This chain uses TRBV6-5 with TRBJ1-1; D is perhaps TRBD1 (5 bases). The V end lost 0 bases, the J end lost 8 bases, and 13 bases lay between the germline ends. Per germline, CDR1 MNHEY and CDR2 SVGAGI. The CDR3 has 14 amino acids. The CDR3 coding sequence is TGTGCCAGCAGTTACTCGTTTCAGGGCTCCGAAGCTTTCTTT. Its protein is CASSYSFQGSEAFF.

V is TRBV7-9 and J is TRBJ1-1; TRBD1 might be the D (5 bases). This CDR3 contains 15 residues. Trimming removed 5 bases at V and 7 bases at J, with 20 bases between. CDR1 SEHNR and CDR2 FQNEAQ come from the germline V gene (reference sequence). The CDR3 DNA reads TGTGCCAGCAGCCTCTACGTGGGGACGGGGGTTGAAGCTTTCTTT. It yields the protein CASSLYVGTGVEAFF.

This chain connects TRBV6-5 to TRBJ2-2; 11 positions match TRBD2. This CDR3 has 16 amino acids. Looked up from germline, CDR1 is MNHEY and CDR2 is SVGAGI. After removal of 0 bases from V and 6 bases from J, the junction contained 3 bases not matched to a gene. The DNA for the CDR3 is TGTGCCAGCAGTTACTCGGCTAGCGGGGGGTCCGGGGAGCTGTTTTTT. Its protein is CASSYSASGGSGELFF.

This sequence joins TRBV11-2 and TRBJ1-3; no clear D. Trimming shortened V by 2 bases and J by 2 bases, and 4 bases separated the two germline ends. There are 13 residues in the CDR3. Germline loops: CDR1 SGHAT, CDR2 FQNNGV. CDR3 in amino acids: CASSLSPGNTIYF. CDR3 bases: TGTGCCAGCAGCTTATCGCCTGGAAACACCATATATTTT.

The chain employs TRBV6-5 and TRBJ1-6; D not certain. Germline CDR1 MNHEY, CDR2 SVGAGI. V gave up 0 bases and J gave up 10 bases, with 10 bases separating them. The CDR3 covers 14 residues. CDR3 amino acids: CASSYSPVWSPLHF. The CDR3 DNA sequence: TGTGCCAGCAGTTACTCGCCAGTATGGTCACCCCTCCACTTT.

J is TRBJ2-7 and V is TRBV12-5, with D perhaps matching TRBD1 (5 bases). Germline values: CDR1 LGHNT, CDR2 FRNRAP. The V end was cut by 1 base, the J end by 6 bases, with 10 bases between. CDR3 length: 13 amino acids. As DNA, the CDR3 is TGTGCTAGTGGTTTGGCCCCCAGGGTCGAGCAGTACTTC. It yields the protein CASGLAPRVEQYF.

The rearrangement uses TRBV20-1 and TRBJ2-3; TRBD2 might be the D (7 bases). The CDR3 runs to 15 residues. V was shortened by 3 bases and J by 2 bases, with 15 bases between the two germline ends. Per the germline V gene, CDR1 is DFQATT and CDR2 is SNEGSKA (reference sequence). As DNA, the CDR3 is TGCAGTGCTAGTATGTTCGGGGGGCCCACAGATACGCAGTATTTT. Its protein product is CSASMFGGPTDTQYF.

This rearrangement joins TRBV10-3 to TRBJ1-1, with D perhaps TRBD1 (6 bases). Looked up from germline, CDR1 is ENHRY and CDR2 is SYGVKD. The CDR3 contains 12 residues. With 8 bases removed from V and 7 bases from J, the gap between germline ends came to 14 bases. In DNA, the CDR3 is TGTGCCATCGGGGGGGCAGGGTATGAAGCTTTCTTT. Translating gives CAIGGAGYEAFF.

The genes are TRBV7-6 and TRBJ2-1, with D unclear. This CDR3 has 15 residues. V gave up 0 bases and J gave up 4 bases, with 10 bases separating them. The V gene's germline CDR1 is SGHVS and CDR2 FNYEAQ. CDR3 residues: CASSLADLTYNEQFF. The CDR3 DNA follows: TGTGCCAGCAGCTTAGCGGATCTGACTTACAATGAGCAGTTCTTC.

The V and J genes are TRBV6-5 and TRBJ1-5; no firm D call. Germline V gene sequence: CDR1 MNHEY, CDR2 SVGAGI. Trimming cost V 6 bases and J 2 bases, with 5 bases left between them. This CDR3 is 12 amino acids long. CDR3 sequence (DNA): TGTGCCAGCAGGGACGGCAATCAGCCCCAGCATTTT. It is translated as CASRDGNQPQHF.

The J gene is TRBJ1-2, the V gene TRBV18; D gene ambiguous. The germline V and J ends were trimmed by 5 bases and 5 bases, with 15 bases remaining between them. This CDR3 has 14 amino acids. Per germline, CDR1 KGHSH and CDR2 LQKENI. CDR3 sequence: CASSSAGDPYGYTF. CDR3 nucleotides: TGTGCCAGCTCATCGGCGGGAGACCCTTATGGCTACACCTTC.

The genes are TRBV6-2 or TRBV6-3 and TRBJ1-2; D possibly corresponds to TRBD1 (6 bases). V lost 5 bases, J lost 2 bases, and 12 bases lay in between. This CDR3 is 14 amino acids long. Germline CDR1 MNHEY, CDR2 SVGEGT. CDR3 amino acids: CASSQTGLNYGYTF. The DNA of the CDR3 is TGTGCCAGCAGTCAAACAGGGTTAAACTATGGCTACACCTTC.

V is TRBV4-3 and J is TRBJ2-3, with a weak D call TRBD1 (5 bases). The CDR3 covers 15 residues. Germline lookup yields CDR1 LGHNA and CDR2 YSLEER. Trimming stripped 2 bases from V and 8 bases from J, with 17 bases between. The CDR3 reads CASSQTGPPTGTQYF. The CDR3 DNA reads TGCGCCAGCAGCCAAACAGGACCCCCCACGGGTACGCAGTATTTT.

The genes are TRBV4-1 and TRBJ1-6; TRBD1 agrees at 8 bases. With V trimmed by 3 bases and J by 10 bases, 8 bases remained unmatched. This CDR3 spans 15 amino acids. Per germline, CDR1 MGHRA and CDR2 YSYEKL. This CDR3 reads CASSHATGEISPLHF. In nucleotides, the CDR3 is TGCGCCAGCAGCCATGCGACAGGGGAAATCTCACCCCTCCACTTT.

A few counts support this clone. This chain connects TRBV2 to TRBJ1-1; maybe TRBD1 (5 bases). Germline CDR1 is SNHLY and CDR2 is FYNNEI. V gave up 7 bases and J gave up 3 bases, with 15 bases separating them. This CDR3 spans 14 amino acids. CDR3 nucleotide sequence: TGTGCCAGCACGCAGAACTTGGGGGACACTGAAGCTTTCTTT. As protein: CASTQNLGDTEAFF.

This clone was found once. V gene TRBV28 combines with J gene TRBJ1-4, with D unclear. The CDR3 has 14 amino acids. Trimming took 6 bases from V and 1 from J, leaving 9 bases between them. In germline, CDR1 is MDHEN, CDR2 SYDVKM. This CDR3 reads CASRLRETNEKLFF. For the CDR3, the DNA is TGTGCCAGCAGACTCCGAGAAACTAATGAAAAACTGTTTTTT. The full variable domain, its missing parts supplied by reference TRBV28 and TRBJ1-4, is DVKVTQSSRYLVKRTGEKVFLECVQDMDHENMFWYRQDPGLGLRLIYFSYDVKMKEKGDIPEGYSVSREKKERFSLILESASTNQTSMYLCASRLRETNEKLFFGSGTQLSVL.

This rearrangement joins TRBV10-3 to TRBJ2-2, with D unresolved. This CDR3 is 17 amino acids long. V was pared by 6 bases and J by 5 bases, with 22 bases between. The germline gives CDR1 ENHRY, CDR2 SYGVKD. In DNA, the CDR3 is TGTGCCATCAGCCAGCAAAGTACAAGGGCCAAGACCGGGGAGCTGTTTTTT. Protein product: CAISQQSTRAKTGELFF.

The genes are TRBV20-1 and TRBJ2-3; 12 positions agree with TRBD1. Losses at the gene ends were 3 bases for V and 4 bases for J; bases not matched to a gene: 2. The length of the CDR3 is 14 residues. Germline-derived CDR1 and CDR2 are DFQATT and SNEGSKA (reference sequence). The CDR3 sequence: CSASGTGGADTQYF. DNA of the CDR3: TGCAGTGCTAGTGGGACAGGGGGCGCAGATACGCAGTATTTT.

This chain joins TRBV4-3 and TRBJ2-4, with D possibly TRBD1 on 6 matching bases. Trimming cost V 0 bases and J 0 bases, with 9 bases left between them. Germline CDR1 is LGHNA and CDR2 is YSLEER. The CDR3 extends over 16 amino acids. Here the CDR3 reads CASSQEVGAAKNIQYF. The CDR3 DNA reads as TGCGCCAGCAGCCAAGAAGTGGGGGCAGCCAAAAACATTCAGTACTTC.

This clone was observed a few times. The CDR3 DNA follows: TGTGCCAGCAGAACCTCTGGCCGGGGATCAGAAGCTTTCTTT. It encodes CASRTSGRGSEAFF. The chain is built from TRBV2 and TRBJ1-1; D uncertain. Germline CDR1 SNHLY, CDR2 FYNNEI. The CDR3 is 14 residues long. V lost 6 bases to trimming and J lost 8 bases, with 19 bases between them.